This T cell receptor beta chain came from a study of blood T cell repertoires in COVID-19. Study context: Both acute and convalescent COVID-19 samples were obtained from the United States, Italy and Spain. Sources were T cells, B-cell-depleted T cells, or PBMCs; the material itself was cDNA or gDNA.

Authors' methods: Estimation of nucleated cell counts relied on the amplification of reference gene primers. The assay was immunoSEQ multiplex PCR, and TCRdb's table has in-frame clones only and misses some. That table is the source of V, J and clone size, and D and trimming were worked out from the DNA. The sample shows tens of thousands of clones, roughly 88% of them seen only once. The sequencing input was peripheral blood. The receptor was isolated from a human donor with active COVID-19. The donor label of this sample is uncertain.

CDR3 nucleotide sequence: TGTGCCAGCAATTATGGGGGACTTGGCTACACCTTC. Protein product: CASNYGGLGYTF. The chain employs TRBV25-1 and TRBJ1-2, with D possibly TRBD1 on 5 matching bases. The germline CDR1 and CDR2 sequences are MGHDK and SYGVNS. CDR3 size: 12 residues. V was pared by 7 bases and J by 7 bases, with 13 bases between.